Below are 16 T cell receptor beta chains sequenced from a single sample in a study of blood T cell repertoires in COVID-19. Profiling relied on immunoSEQ multiplex PCR, and the TCRdb table lists in-frame clones only, not all of them. Altogether approximately 90,000 clones are present, over 80% being singletons, with the ten largest covering 30% to 35%. Sample: peripheral blood. Every receptor here comes from a woman over 75 with active or convalescent COVID-19.

The chain uses TRBV3-1 (or the pseudogene TRBV3-2) and TRBJ1-1; a possible D gene is TRBD1 (6 bases). Germline assignment: CDR1 LGHDT and CDR2 YNNKEL (reference sequence). Trimming removed 0 bases at V and 0 bases at J, with 11 bases between. This CDR3 has 16 amino acids. The CDR3 protein is CASSQDQGQMNTEAFF. The CDR3, as DNA: TGTGCCAGCAGCCAAGACCAAGGACAGATGAACACTGAAGCTTTCTTT.

The rearrangement links TRBV7-9 to TRBJ1-1, with TRBD1 as a possible D gene (5 bases). With 4 bases removed from V and 3 bases from J, the gap between germline ends came to 9 bases. The CDR3 extends over 13 amino acids. The germline V gene has CDR1 SEHNR and CDR2 FQNEAQ (reference sequence). In DNA, the CDR3 is TGTGCCAGCAGCTGGGGCAGGGACACTGAAGCTTTCTTT. It codes for CASSWGRDTEAFF. Supplemented by reference TRBV7-9 and TRBJ1-1, the full variable domain reads DTGVSQNPRHKITKRGQNVTFRCDPISEHNRLYWYRQTLGQGPEFLTYFQNEAQLEKSRLLSDRFSAERPKGSFSTLEIQRTEQGDSAMYLCASSWGRDTEAFFGQGTRLTVV.

The V gene is TRBV6-1, the J gene TRBJ1-1; 9 bases match TRBD1. This CDR3 comprises 14 residues. J gave up 3 bases and V 7 bases, and 6 bases lay outside the gene matches. From germline, CDR1 is MNHNS and CDR2 SASEGT. The DNA for the CDR3 is TGTGCCAGCACCCCGGGACAGGGCCACACTGAAGCTTTCTTT. Translating gives CASTPGQGHTEAFF.

This clone was counted once. The CDR3 DNA is TGTGCCAGTAGTGCGCGGGGAGAGGTCACCGGGGAGCTGTTTTTT. It is translated as CASSARGEVTGELFF. The V and J genes are TRBV19 and TRBJ2-2, with TRBD2 as a possible D gene (6 bases). The CDR3 has 15 amino acids. The V gene's germline CDR1 is LNHDA and CDR2 SQIVND (reference sequence). Deletions cut 5 bases from V and 4 bases from J, with 14 bases between.

V and J are TRBV11-3 and TRBJ2-3, with D possibly matching TRBD1 (6 bases). CDR1 is SGHNT and CDR2 is YENEEA in the germline V gene. Trimming removed 1 base at V and 2 bases at J, with 13 bases between. The CDR3 has 16 residues. The CDR3 region is CASSLVPGHFTDTQYF. As DNA, the CDR3 is TGTGCCAGCAGCTTAGTTCCGGGACACTTCACAGATACGCAGTATTTT.

This clone was counted a single time. This chain joins TRBV7-2 and TRBJ2-1; 9 bases fit TRBD2. This CDR3 is built from 16 residues. Losses at the gene ends were 5 bases for V and 5 bases for J; bases not matched to a gene: 10. The germline V gene encodes CDR1 SGHTA and CDR2 FQGNSA. The CDR3 protein is CASSPRAGGSHNEQFF. The CDR3 DNA sequence: TGTGCCAGCAGCCCCCGGGCGGGGGGGTCCCACAATGAGCAGTTCTTC.

The V call is TRBV4-1, the J call TRBJ2-5; 12 bases match TRBD2. This CDR3 is built from 18 residues. The germline V gene has CDR1 MGHRA and CDR2 YSYEKL. With 0 bases clipped from V and 2 bases from J, the junction kept 7 bases outside the gene matches. CDR3 protein: CASSQEPGLAGTQETQYF. In DNA, the CDR3 is TGCGCCAGCAGCCAAGAGCCGGGACTAGCGGGCACACAAGAGACCCAGTACTTC.

The chain recombines TRBV9 with TRBJ1-3; D perhaps matches TRBD1 (6 bases). The CDR3 totals 17 residues. V lost 4 bases, J lost 2 bases, and 19 bases lay in between. In germline, CDR1 is SGDLS, CDR2 YYNGEE. CDR3 region: CASSLHRTENAGNTIYF. Written as DNA, the CDR3 is TGTGCCAGCAGCCTACATAGGACAGAAAACGCTGGAAACACCATATATTTT.

This rearrangement joins TRBV29-1 to TRBJ2-3; 7 bases line up with TRBD2. V dropped 7 bases and J dropped 5; count of bases not matched to a gene: 12. In germline, CDR1 is SQVTM, CDR2 ANQGSEA. CDR3 length equals 14 residues. CDR3 sequence: CSADVGRELDTQYF. The CDR3, as DNA: TGCAGCGCCGACGTGGGGCGGGAGTTAGATACGCAGTATTTT.

The chain is built from TRBV5-1 and TRBJ2-5; D is ambiguous. Trimming left V 0 bases short and J 7 bases short, with 10 bases between. From germline, CDR1 is SGHRS and CDR2 YFSETQ. There are 13 residues in the CDR3. The CDR3 DNA reads TGCGCCAGCAGCTTGGCAACACGTGGGACCCAGTACTTC. Protein sequence: CASSLATRGTQYF.

V usage is TRBV10-3 and J usage is TRBJ2-5, with 7 nucleotides matching TRBD2. Germline-derived CDR1 and CDR2 are ENHRY and SYGVKD. The V and J ends lost 2 bases and 4 bases, in that order; junction bases with no gene match: 10. CDR3 size: 16 residues. CDR3 loop: CAISEGRTSIGETQYF. CDR3 nucleotide sequence: TGTGCCATCAGTGAGGGCCGGACTAGTATAGGAGAGACCCAGTACTTC.

The chain combines TRBV28 with TRBJ2-7; TRBD1 matches 8 bases. V lost 8 bases and J lost 2; bases outside the gene matches: 8. Germline V lookup: CDR1 MDHEN, CDR2 SYDVKM. The CDR3 covers 14 residues. CDR3 sequence reads: CASHQGAVAYEQYF. CDR3 nucleotide sequence: TGTGCCAGCCACCAGGGGGCGGTCGCCTACGAGCAGTACTTC.

This chain connects TRBV6-4 to TRBJ1-5, with a possible D match to TRBD1 (6 bases). V was trimmed by 10 bases and J by 5 bases, leaving 15 bases between them. The V gene's germline CDR1 is MRHNA and CDR2 SNTAGT. The CDR3 is 13 residues long. This CDR3 reads CATAVQGDQPQHF. The CDR3 nucleotides are TGTGCCACCGCCGTACAGGGCGATCAGCCCCAGCATTTT.

The chain combines TRBV10-1 with TRBJ1-5, with D possibly being TRBD1 (5 bases). The CDR3 runs 14 residues. Trimming pared 6 bases from V and 4 bases from J, leaving 13 bases between. Looked up from germline, CDR1 is WNHNN and CDR2 is SYGVQD (reference sequence). CDR3 sequence: CASRDSGGNQPQHF. CDR3 DNA sequence: TGCGCCAGCAGAGACTCGGGGGGTAATCAGCCCCAGCATTTT.

V and J are TRBV19 and TRBJ1-6; tentative D call: TRBD1 (5 bases). Germline V gene sequence: CDR1 LNHDA, CDR2 SQIVND (reference sequence). The ends were cut back, 7 bases at V and 5 bases at J, with 12 bases in the middle. CDR3 length: 14 amino acids. CDR3 DNA sequence: TGTGCCAGTACCGACAGACAAGATAATTCACCCCTCCACTTT. Its protein is CASTDRQDNSPLHF.

This chain connects TRBV5-1 to TRBJ1-3; the D is unclear. Trimming cost V 2 bases and J 7 bases, with 7 bases left between them. Germline CDR1 and CDR2: SGHRS and YFSETQ. CDR3 length equals 12 residues. CDR3 region: CASSFSGNTIYF. The CDR3 bases are TGCGCCAGCAGCTTTTCGGGGAACACCATATATTTT.